The following is a T cell receptor beta chain sequence with its context. Antigen: not known. PCR was performed a second time for about 6 to 11 cycles using a sample-barcoded 5' primer and a J-beta primer mix. A tag from a template-switch adaptor with 12 random nucleotides marked each cDNA molecule. Via MiXCR, TCRdb re-called the 5' RACE reads, giving one row per CDR3 protein. The sample carries approximately 1.5 million distinct CDR3 sequences, 35% to 45% recorded once. This sample was taken from a study of blood T cells in healthy people across ages. Trimming cost V 0 bases and J 2 bases, with 9 bases left between them. The CDR3 consists of 16 residues. Germline V gene lookup returns CDR1 SGHRS and CDR2 YFSETQ. General study results and limits: The fall in TCR beta diversity per million T cells was roughly linear with age.

Isolation recovered at least 6 million PBMCs from every sample. The V call is TRBV5-1, the J call TRBJ2-6; D unclear. Sequencing was carried out using blood. The receptor comes from a woman aged 18-29 years in good health. CDR3 region: CASSLELIPGANVLTF. For the CDR3, the DNA is TGCGCCAGCAGCTTGGAGCTGATCCCTGGGGCCAACGTCCTGACTTTC.